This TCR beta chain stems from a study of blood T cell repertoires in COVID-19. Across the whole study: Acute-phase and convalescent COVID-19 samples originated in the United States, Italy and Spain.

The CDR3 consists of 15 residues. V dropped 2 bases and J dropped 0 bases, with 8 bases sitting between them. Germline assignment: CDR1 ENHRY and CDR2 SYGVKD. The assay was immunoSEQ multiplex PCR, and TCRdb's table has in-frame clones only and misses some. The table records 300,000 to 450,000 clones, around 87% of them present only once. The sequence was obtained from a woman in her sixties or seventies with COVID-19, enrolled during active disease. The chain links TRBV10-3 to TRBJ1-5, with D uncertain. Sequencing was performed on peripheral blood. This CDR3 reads CAISEHGSSNQPQHF. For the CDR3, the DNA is TGTGCCATCAGTGAGCACGGGTCTAGCAATCAGCCCCAGCATTTT.